A single sample gave rise to the 10 T cell receptor beta chains below, sequenced in a study of shared clonotypes between healthy human individuals. Libraries were prepared by immunoSEQ multiplex PCR; TCRdb keeps only in-frame clonotypes and omits some of them. The table has more than 2 million clones, just over 90% seen once; the top ten hold around 1.7%. Positively selected for CCR7, the CD45RO-negative cells used as naive CD8 cells excluded terminally differentiated effector memory CD45RA+ cells. The sequencing sample was made of naive CD8+ T cells from PBMCs. These receptors were collected from a man aged 18 to 30 in good health. Some clones in this sample may be carry-over from other donors' samples.

The V gene is TRBV18, the J gene TRBJ2-1; D remains unclear. The CDR3 is 15 residues long. Between the trimmed V and J ends, which lost 3 bases and 0 bases, there was a span of 9 bases. Germline values: CDR1 KGHSH, CDR2 LQKENI. The CDR3 coding sequence is TGTGCCAGCTCACCGGGAAGAACCTCCTACAATGAGCAGTTCTTC. Its translation is CASSPGRTSYNEQFF.

This clone was seen only once. This chain joins TRBV7-2 and TRBJ2-1, with 12 bases aligning to TRBD2. Germline assignment: CDR1 SGHTA and CDR2 FQGNSA. V lost 3 bases and J lost 8; bases outside the gene matches: 5. This CDR3 region has 15 residues. The CDR3 DNA follows: TGTGCCAGCAGCTTGGGACTAGCGGGTGGCCATGAGCAGTTCTTC. It codes for CASSLGLAGGHEQFF.

Here the CDR3 DNA reads TGTGCCAGCAAACAGGGGCAGGGACAATACTACGAGCAGTACTTC. Protein: CASKQGQGQYYEQYF. The chain uses TRBV6-5 and TRBJ2-7; the match to TRBD1 covers 7 bases. CDR3 length: 15 residues. Germline CDR1 and CDR2: MNHEY and SVGAGI. The V and J ends lost 7 bases and 3 bases, in that order; junction bases with no gene match: 12.

This clone is a singleton in its sample. Within the sample, other DNA sequences also encode this same CDR3. The J gene is TRBJ2-7, the V gene TRBV5-1, with D hard to call. The V gene's germline CDR1 is SGHRS and CDR2 YFSETQ. V dropped 2 bases and J dropped 3 bases, with 6 bases sitting between them. The CDR3 length is 12 residues. CDR3 coding DNA: TGCGCCAGCAGCTTAGGCATCTACGAGCAGTACTTC. This codes for CASSLGIYEQYF.

The chain recombines TRBV28 with TRBJ2-7, with 11 positions matching TRBD1. CDR1 MDHEN and CDR2 SYDVKM come from the germline V gene. CDR3 size: 16 residues. V shed 4 bases, J shed 3 bases, and the junction held 8 bases outside the gene matches. As DNA, the CDR3 is TGTGCCAGCAGTTCCCGTACCGGGACAGGGGGCTACGAGCAGTACTTC. Its translation: CASSSRTGTGGYEQYF.

The chain links TRBV9 to TRBJ2-2; TRBD1 is a possible D gene (6 bases). Germline loops: CDR1 SGDLS, CDR2 YYNGEE. The ends were cut back, 0 bases at V and 7 bases at J, with 13 bases in the middle. The CDR3 runs to 15 residues. The CDR3 DNA reads as TGTGCCAGCAGCGTAGACAGGGAGATCTTCGGGGAGCTGTTTTTT. Protein: CASSVDREIFGELFF.

The chain carries TRBV7-9 and TRBJ2-7; 9 bases agree with TRBD1. Germline values: CDR1 SEHNR, CDR2 FQNEAQ (reference sequence). Germline trimming cut 4 bases from V and 4 bases from J; bases unmatched to any gene: 8. This CDR3 has 15 residues. The CDR3: CASSSPGQGRYEQYF. The DNA for the CDR3 is TGTGCCAGCAGCTCCCCCGGACAGGGGCGGTACGAGCAGTACTTC.

J is TRBJ2-1 and V is TRBV28, with TRBD2 identical over 9 bases. The CDR3 contains 15 residues. Germline assignment: CDR1 MDHEN and CDR2 SYDVKM. Trimming took 4 bases from V and 4 from J; bases not matched to a gene: 5. The CDR3 nucleotides read TGTGCCAGCAGTTCAGGACTAGCGCCATACAATGAGCAGTTCTTC. It specifies CASSSGLAPYNEQFF. Full variable domain (missing parts from reference TRBV28 and TRBJ2-1): DVKVTQSSRYLVKRTGEKVFLECVQDMDHENMFWYRQDPGLGLRLIYFSYDVKMKEKGDIPEGYSVSREKKERFSLILESASTNQTSMYLCASSSGLAPYNEQFFGPGTRLTVL.

This clone has a single count. The rearrangement links TRBV7-9 to TRBJ1-1, with 8 nucleotides matching TRBD1. The CDR3 extends over 15 amino acids. Germline V CDR1 and CDR2: SEHNR, FQNEAQ (reference sequence). V lost 1 base to trimming and J lost 5 bases; unmatched junction nucleotides: 6. CDR3 region: CASSLVAGGFTEAFF. The CDR3 nucleotides read TGTGCCAGCAGCTTAGTAGCAGGGGGCTTTACTGAAGCTTTCTTT.

The sample holds one count of this clone. Within the sample, other DNA sequences also encode this same CDR3. The rearrangement joins TRBV9 to TRBJ2-7, with 15 bases that match TRBD2. Trimming cost V 4 bases and J 3 bases; bases outside gene matches: 2. Germline values: CDR1 SGDLS, CDR2 YYNGEE. This CDR3 has 15 residues. In nucleotides, the CDR3 is TGTGCCAGCAGCCCGGGACTAGCGGGGGGCTACGAGCAGTACTTC. Protein sequence: CASSPGLAGGYEQYF.